This T cell receptor beta chain was recorded in a study of CD8+CD57+ T cells in acquired aplastic anemia. Study-level information: Sorting CD4+ and CD8+ cells gave DNA averaging approximately 3 ug. Healthy donor CD4+ cell samples had a mean of around 10 million reads. Study-wide points: Patients had approximately 30 CD8+ CDR3 sequences in common with controls (the shared set). Significant differences in CD8+ Simpson's diversity were not observed between patients and controls.

As to this clonotype: Its antigen is unknown.

V lost 8 bases to trimming and J lost 0 bases, with 12 bases between them. Germline loops: CDR1 SNHLY, CDR2 FYNNEI. This CDR3 region has 14 residues. Genomic DNA provided the template from which TCR beta VDJ and CDR3 profiles were obtained. One entry per CDR3 protein results from TCRdb running MiXCR on the reads. The sample yields about 40,000 distinct CDR3 sequences, about 65% seen once. This TCR was recovered from a human donor in good health, serving as a control. Sequencing was performed on sorted CD4+, CD8+, or CD8+CD57+ T cells (not recorded which) from PBMCs. The rearrangement joins TRBV2 to TRBJ2-3, with D hard to call. As DNA, the CDR3 is TGTGCCAGCCGTTCCATTACTAGCACAGATACGCAGTATTTT. Translating gives CASRSITSTDTQYF.